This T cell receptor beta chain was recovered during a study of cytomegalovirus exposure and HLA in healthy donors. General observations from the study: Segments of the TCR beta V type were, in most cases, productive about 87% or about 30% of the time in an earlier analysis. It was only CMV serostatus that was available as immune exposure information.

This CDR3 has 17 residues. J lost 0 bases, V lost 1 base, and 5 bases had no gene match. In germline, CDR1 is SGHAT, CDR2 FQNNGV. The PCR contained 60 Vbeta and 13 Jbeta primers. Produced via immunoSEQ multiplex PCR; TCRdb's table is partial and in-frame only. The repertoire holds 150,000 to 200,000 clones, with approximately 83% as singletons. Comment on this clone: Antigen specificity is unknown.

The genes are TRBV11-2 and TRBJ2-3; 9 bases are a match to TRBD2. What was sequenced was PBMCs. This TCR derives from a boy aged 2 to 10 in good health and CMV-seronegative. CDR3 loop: CASSLVVRGGSTDTQYF. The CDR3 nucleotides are TGTGCCAGCAGCTTAGTGGTGCGGGGGGGCAGCACAGATACGCAGTATTTT.